Below are 3 T cell receptor beta chains sequenced from a single sample in a study of identical twins. TCRdb itself ran the 5' RACE reads through MiXCR, one entry per CDR3 protein. Here the sample spans about 520,000 distinct CDR3 sequences, less than 25% being singletons. This same sample was also part of a study on T cells expressing NK-cell markers.

Sequences were obtained from CD4+ T cells sorted from blood. These receptors were obtained from a woman aged 18-29 years in good health.

This clonotype was counted only a few times. This rearrangement joins TRBV2 to TRBJ2-1, with 9 bases lining up with TRBD2. Germline V gives CDR1 SNHLY, CDR2 FYNNEI. V gave up 5 bases and J gave up 2 bases; unmatched junction bases: 4. This CDR3 is built from 15 residues. The CDR3 here is CASSQTSGPYNEQFF. In nucleotides, the CDR3 is TGTGCCAGCAGTCAGACTAGCGGTCCCTACAATGAGCAGTTCTTC.

V and J are TRBV4-1 and TRBJ2-3; tentatively, D is TRBD2 (5 bases). Germline CDR1 is MGHRA and CDR2 is YSYEKL. Trimming removed 0 bases at V and 6 bases at J, with 16 bases between. The CDR3 contains 16 residues. This CDR3 reads CASSQDTRTVWDTQYF. CDR3 nucleotides: TGCGCCAGCAGCCAAGATACCCGGACTGTCTGGGATACGCAGTATTTT.

The chain recombines TRBV7-9 with TRBJ2-7; D possibly corresponds to TRBD1 (5 bases). Trimming shortened V by 4 bases and J by 7 bases, and 14 bases separated the two germline ends. The germline CDR1 and CDR2 sequences are SEHNR and FQNEAQ (reference sequence). There are 13 residues in the CDR3. CDR3 DNA sequence: TGTGCCAGCAGCTCCGGGTTGGGGCGTGAGCAGTACTTC. Its protein is CASSSGLGREQYF.